This TCR beta chain was identified during a study of blood T cell repertoires in COVID-19. Across the study: PBMCs, B-cell-depleted T cells, or T cells provided the cDNA or gDNA that made up the material.

Authors' processing steps: Reference gene primer amplification in the assay estimated nucleated cell counts. Assay: immunoSEQ multiplex PCR; the TCRdb copy retains only in-frame clones and omits some. V, J and clone size are taken as reported in that table, and D and trimming were inferred from the DNA itself. The repertoire has fewer than 250,000 clones, roughly 90% of them found once; the top ten carry over 1.5%. Germline V gene data show CDR1 as SNHLY and CDR2 as FYNNEI. The ends were cut back, 6 bases at V and 1 base at J, with 15 bases in the middle. The CDR3 consists of 15 residues. The chain combines TRBV2 with TRBJ1-2, with D possibly being TRBD1 (6 bases). The sequence was collected from a man between 65 and 85 years old with acute or convalescent COVID-19. Sequencing input: peripheral blood. CDR3 in amino acids: CASSLQGGLNYGYTF. Written as DNA, the CDR3 is TGTGCCAGCAGCCTACAGGGCGGACTTAACTATGGCTACACCTTC.